The rows below give T cell receptor beta chains drawn from one sample of a study of blood T cell repertoires in COVID-19. Assay used: immunoSEQ multiplex PCR; TCRdb lists only in-frame clones, some missing. Of just over 150,000 clones listed, approximately 92% are singletons. Sample: peripheral blood. The origin of the receptors is a woman aged 50 to 60 with acute or convalescent COVID-19. The CDR3 runs from the conserved cysteine through the conserved F or W. A D gene is named only where the DNA matches it firmly. Only part of the rows carry a size: once, few, many, or a class if the clone is expanded.

>14|TRBV6-5|TRBD1|NA|TRBJ1-4
TGTGCCAGCAGGCGGGGACAGTGGGATGAAAAACTGTTTTTT
CASRRGQWDEKLFF
>16|TRBV15|TRBD1|NA|TRBJ2-1
TGTGCCACCAGCAGAGGAAGGGGACAGGGCTACAATGAGCAGTTCTTC
CATSRGRGQGYNEQFF
>16|TRBV4-1|NA|NA|TRBJ1-1
TGCGCCAGCAGCCAAGGATTTAGGACAGCGAACACTGAAGCTTTCTTT
CASSQGFRTANTEAFF
>16|TRBV6-5|TRBD1|NA|TRBJ1-4
TGTGCCAGCAGTTCCCCCCCAGGGGGAATTAATGAAAAACTGTTTTTT
CASSSPPGGINEKLFF
>15|TRBV30|TRBD2|NA|TRBJ2-3
TGTGCCTGGACGGGGGGGGCGGGGGGAATGGATACGCAGTATTTT
CAWTGGAGGMDTQYF
>14|TRBV6-5|TRBD1|NA|TRBJ1-3
TGTGCCAGCAGTTACGGGACAGGGAGAAACACCATATATTTT
CASSYGTGRNTIYF
>18|TRBV7-6|TRBD2|NA|TRBJ2-3
TGTGCCAGCAGCTTGAACCCAATTTGGACTAGCGGGGGATATACGCAGTATTTT
CASSLNPIWTSGGYTQYF
>15|TRBV19|NA|NA|TRBJ2-7
TGTGCCAGTAGTATGACACAGGGTCTCGACGACGAGCAGTACTTC
CASSMTQGLDDEQYF
>14|TRBV5-1|NA|NA|TRBJ1-4
TGCGCCAGCAGCCTAATAGAGGGCGGTGAAAAACTGTTTTTT
CASSLIEGGEKLFF
>15|TRBV18|TRBD1|NA|TRBJ1-2
TGTGCCAGCTCACCCCCACCGGGACAGGCCTATGGCTACACCTTC
CASSPPPGQAYGYTF
>15|TRBV11-3|TRBD2|NA|TRBJ2-7
TGTGCCAGCAGCCAGGGGACTAGCGGGGCCCACGAGCAGTACTTC
CASSQGTSGAHEQYF
>16|TRBV30|TRBD1|NA|TRBJ1-1
TGTGCCTGGATGTATCCAGGCCAAGTTCAGGGGGCTGAAGCTTTCTTT
CAWMYPGQVQGAEAFF
>16|TRBV18|NA|NA|TRBJ2-3
TGTGCCAGCTCCCCAGGGGCAGGATTCGGCACAGATACGCAGTATTTT
CASSPGAGFGTDTQYF
>14|TRBV28|TRBD1|NA|TRBJ2-3
TGTGCCAGCAGTCAGACAGGGCTTCAAGATACGCAGTATTTT
CASSQTGLQDTQYF
>12|TRBV29-1|NA|NA|TRBJ1-5
TGCAGCGTTGGGGAGACGAATCAGCCCCAGCATTTT
CSVGETNQPQHF
>14|TRBV2|TRBD1|NA|TRBJ2-7
TGTGCCAGCAGTGGGGGACAGGGTGTGGGCGAGCAGTACTTC
CASSGGQGVGEQYF
>16|TRBV3-1/TRBV3-2|NA|NA|TRBJ2-2
TGTGCCAGCAGCCCCTACGCAGGGGGAGGTACCGGGGAGCTGTTTTTT
CASSPYAGGGTGELFF
>16|TRBV7-6|TRBD1|once|TRBJ2-1
TGTGCCAGCAGCTTAGTTCGGGACAGGGATGGGGATGAGCAGTTCTTC
CASSLVRDRDGDEQFF
>13|TRBV24-1|NA|NA|TRBJ2-1
TGTGCCACCAGTGTTTCAGGCAACAATGAGCAGTTCTTC
CATSVSGNNEQFF
>14|TRBV28|NA|NA|TRBJ1-5
TGTGCCAGCAGTCCGGTAGGGGACTATCAGCCCCAGCATTTT
CASSPVGDYQPQHF
>15|TRBV19|NA|NA|TRBJ1-1
TGTGCCAGTAGTATTGGGGGGACCTGGAACACTGAAGCTTTCTTT
CASSIGGTWNTEAFF
>15|TRBV5-1|NA|NA|TRBJ2-7
TGCGCCAGCAGCTTCCAAGGAGGGGGCGCGACCGAGCAGTACTTC
CASSFQGGGATEQYF
>12|TRBV19|NA|NA|TRBJ1-2
TGTGCCACCTCAACCGGGGGTGAAGGCTACACCTTC
CATSTGGEGYTF
>14|TRBV6-4|NA|NA|TRBJ1-2
TGTGCCAGCAGTGGCATGGGGAGGGGATATGGCTACACCTTC
CASSGMGRGYGYTF
>16|TRBV7-9|NA|NA|TRBJ2-1
TGTGCCAGCAGCTTTCCTATGGAGCCTTCCTACAATGAGCAGTTCTTC
CASSFPMEPSYNEQFF
>12|TRBV5-1|NA|NA|TRBJ2-3
TGCGCCAGCAGCTACACAACAGATACGCAGTATTTT
CASSYTTDTQYF
>16|TRBV19|NA|once|TRBJ2-2
TGTGCCAGTAGTATAAATAACCAGGTCGGCACCGGGGAGCTGTTTTTT
CASSINNQVGTGELFF
>16|TRBV4-1|TRBD2|NA|TRBJ2-5
TGCGCCAGCAGCACAACTAGCGGGGGGCCCTTGGAGACCCAGTACTTC
CASSTTSGGPLETQYF
>17|TRBV19|NA|NA|TRBJ2-5
TGTGCCAGTAGTAGGGGCAGGGCAACCTCGATGGATGAGACCCAGTACTTC
CASSRGRATSMDETQYF
>17|TRBV19|TRBD1|NA|TRBJ2-2
TGTGCCAGTAGTATAATATCGTACAGGGGGCACACCGGGGAGCTGTTTTTT
CASSIISYRGHTGELFF
>13|TRBV6-5|NA|NA|TRBJ2-7
TGTGCCAGCAGTTATCGACAGCACTACGAGCAGTACTTC
CASSYRQHYEQYF
>13|TRBV19|NA|NA|TRBJ1-1
TGTGCCAGTAGTCCGGGGGGAAACACTGAAGCTTTCTTT
CASSPGGNTEAFF
>13|TRBV27|NA|NA|TRBJ1-1
TGTGCCAGCAGTTTATCCCTCGCCGGTGAAGCTTTCTTT
CASSLSLAGEAFF